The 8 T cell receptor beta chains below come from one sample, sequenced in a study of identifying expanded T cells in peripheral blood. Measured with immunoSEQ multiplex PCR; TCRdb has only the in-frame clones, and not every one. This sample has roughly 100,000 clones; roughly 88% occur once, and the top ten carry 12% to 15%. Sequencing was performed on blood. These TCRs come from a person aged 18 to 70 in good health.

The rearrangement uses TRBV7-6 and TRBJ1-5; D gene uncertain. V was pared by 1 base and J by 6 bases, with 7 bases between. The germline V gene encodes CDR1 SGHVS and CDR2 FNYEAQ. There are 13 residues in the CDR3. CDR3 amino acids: CASSLGFFQPQHF. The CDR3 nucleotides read TGTGCCAGCAGCTTAGGGTTTTTTCAGCCCCAGCATTTT.

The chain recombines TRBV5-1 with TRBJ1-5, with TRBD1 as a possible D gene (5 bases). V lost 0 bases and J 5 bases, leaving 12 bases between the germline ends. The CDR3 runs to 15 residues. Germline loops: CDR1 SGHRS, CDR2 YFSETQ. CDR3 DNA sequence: TGCGCCAGCAGCTTGGCACCAGGGAAATATCAGCCCCAGCATTTT. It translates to CASSLAPGKYQPQHF.

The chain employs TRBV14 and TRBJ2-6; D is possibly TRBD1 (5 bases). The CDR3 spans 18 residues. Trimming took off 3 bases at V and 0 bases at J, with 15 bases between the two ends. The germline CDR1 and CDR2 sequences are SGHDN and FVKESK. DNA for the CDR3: TGTGCCAGCAGCCATCCAGGGCGTTACATCTCTGGGGCCAACGTCCTGACTTTC. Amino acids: CASSHPGRYISGANVLTF.

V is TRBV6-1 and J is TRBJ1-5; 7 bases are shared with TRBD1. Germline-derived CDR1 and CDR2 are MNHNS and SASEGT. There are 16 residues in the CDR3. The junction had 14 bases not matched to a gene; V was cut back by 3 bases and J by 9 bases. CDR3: CASSERGSGPGGPQHF. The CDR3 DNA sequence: TGTGCCAGCAGTGAGCGGGGGTCGGGGCCAGGGGGGCCCCAGCATTTT.

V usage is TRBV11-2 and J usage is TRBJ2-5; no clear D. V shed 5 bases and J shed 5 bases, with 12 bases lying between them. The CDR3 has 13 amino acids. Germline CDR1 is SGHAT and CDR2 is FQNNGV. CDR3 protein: CASSPPDLETQYF. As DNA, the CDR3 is TGTGCCAGCAGCCCACCCGACCTGGAGACCCAGTACTTC. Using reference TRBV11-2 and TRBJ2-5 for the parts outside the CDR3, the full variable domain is EAGVAQSPRYKIIEKRQSVAFWCNPISGHATLYWYQQILGQGPKLLIQFQNNGVVDDSQLPKDRFSAERLKGVDSTLKIQPAKLEDSAVYLCASSPPDLETQYFGPGTRLLVL.

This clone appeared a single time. The CDR3 spells CATSGGLYGYTF. CDR3 nucleotide sequence: TGTGCCACCTCGGGGGGGCTGTATGGCTACACCTTC. J is TRBJ1-2 and V is TRBV18; TRBD1 might be the D (6 bases). The CDR3 has 12 residues. Trimming took 10 bases from V and 5 from J, leaving 14 bases between them. Germline CDR1 KGHSH, CDR2 LQKENI.

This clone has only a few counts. The CDR3 sequence is CSAKTGDPQYF. For the CDR3, the DNA is TGCAGTGCTAAGACTGGAGACCCGCAGTATTTT. This chain connects TRBV20-1 to TRBJ2-3; D unresolved. Germline loops: CDR1 DFQATT, CDR2 SNEGSKA (reference sequence). The CDR3 has 11 amino acids. Trimming removed 4 bases from V and 10 bases from J, with 12 bases in between.

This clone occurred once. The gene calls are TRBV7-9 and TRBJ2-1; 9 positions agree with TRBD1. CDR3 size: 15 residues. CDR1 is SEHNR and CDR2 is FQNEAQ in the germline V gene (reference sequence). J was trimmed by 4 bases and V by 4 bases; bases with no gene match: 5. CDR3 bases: TGTGCCAGCAGCTCGGGACAGGGACCTTACAATGAGCAGTTCTTC. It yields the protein CASSSGQGPYNEQFF. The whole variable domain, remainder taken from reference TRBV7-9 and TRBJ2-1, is DTGVSQNPRHKITKRGQNVTFRCDPISEHNRLYWYRQTLGQGPEFLTYFQNEAQLEKSRLLSDRFSAERPKGSFSTLEIQRTEQGDSAMYLCASSSGQGPYNEQFFGPGTRLTVL.